This T cell receptor beta chain was captured by sequencing in a study of CD8 T cells in ankylosing spondylitis. Study outcomes and limitations: Within peripheral blood, clones linked to disease were CD8+ and relatively rare. Apparently characteristic of ankylosing spondylitis blood was a TCR beta motif (under ten highly homologous variants). Significantly higher representation of disease-linked clones was reported for matched ankylosing spondylitis synovial fluid.

Each TCR beta library was made by quantitative 5'-RACE that incorporated molecular barcodes. TCRdb re-called the 5' RACE reads with MiXCR, one entry per CDR3 protein. There are 250,000 to 300,000 distinct CDR3 sequences in the sample; roughly 20% occur only once, and around 8% lies in the top ten. This clonotype was seen a few times. Its target is unknown. The ends were cut back, 3 bases at V and 7 bases at J, with 16 bases in the middle. Germline lookup yields CDR1 LGHDT and CDR2 YNNKEL (reference sequence). The CDR3 is made up of 15 amino acids. The gene calls are TRBV3-1 and TRBJ2-1, with a weak D call TRBD1 (5 bases). This clonotype was sampled from a male donor with ankylosing spondylitis or in good health (not recorded which). Sample: blood, either unsorted or a sorted T cell fraction (not recorded which). In nucleotides, the CDR3 is TGTGCCAGCAGCCAGATGACAGCGAATCCGAATGAGCAGTTCTTC. Translated, it gives CASSQMTANPNEQFF.